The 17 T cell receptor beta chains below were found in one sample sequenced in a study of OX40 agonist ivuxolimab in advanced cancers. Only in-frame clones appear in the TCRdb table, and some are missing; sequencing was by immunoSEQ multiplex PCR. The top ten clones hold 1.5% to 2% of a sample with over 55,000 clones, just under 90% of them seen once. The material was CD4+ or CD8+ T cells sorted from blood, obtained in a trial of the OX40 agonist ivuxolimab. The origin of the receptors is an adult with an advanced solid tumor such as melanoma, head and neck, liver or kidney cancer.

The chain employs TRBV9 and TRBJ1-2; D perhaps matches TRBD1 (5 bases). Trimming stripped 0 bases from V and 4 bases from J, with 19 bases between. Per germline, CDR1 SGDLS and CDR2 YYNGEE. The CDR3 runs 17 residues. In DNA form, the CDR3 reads TGTGCCAGCAGCGTAGCTTCGAGGGGAGATCATGTCTATGGCTACACCTTC. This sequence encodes CASSVASRGDHVYGYTF.

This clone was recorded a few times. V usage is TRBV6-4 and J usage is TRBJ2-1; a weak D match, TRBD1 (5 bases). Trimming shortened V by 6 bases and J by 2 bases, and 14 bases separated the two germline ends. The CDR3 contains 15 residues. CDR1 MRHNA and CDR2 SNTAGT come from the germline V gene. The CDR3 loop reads CASSTDKVPYNEQFF. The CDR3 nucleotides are TGTGCCAGCAGCACGGACAAGGTGCCCTACAATGAGCAGTTCTTC.

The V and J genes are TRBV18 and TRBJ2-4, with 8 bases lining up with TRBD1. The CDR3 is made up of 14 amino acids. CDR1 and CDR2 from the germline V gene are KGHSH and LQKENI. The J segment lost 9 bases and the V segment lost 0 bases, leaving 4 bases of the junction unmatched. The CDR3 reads CASSPPSGGVIQYF. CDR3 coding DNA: TGTGCCAGCTCACCACCGTCAGGGGGCGTCATTCAGTACTTC.

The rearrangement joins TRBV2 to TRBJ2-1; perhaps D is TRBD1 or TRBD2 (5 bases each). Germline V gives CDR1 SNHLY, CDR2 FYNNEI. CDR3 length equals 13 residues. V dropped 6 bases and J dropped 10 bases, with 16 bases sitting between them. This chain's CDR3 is CASRLLGVGEQFF. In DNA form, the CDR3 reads TGTGCCAGCAGGCTACTGGGGGTTGGAGAGCAGTTCTTC.

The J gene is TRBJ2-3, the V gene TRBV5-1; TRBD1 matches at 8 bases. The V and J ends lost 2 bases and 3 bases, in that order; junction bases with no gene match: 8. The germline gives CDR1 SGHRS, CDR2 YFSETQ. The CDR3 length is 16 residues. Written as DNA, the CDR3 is TGCGCCAGCAGCTTTCCCACAGGGGGAGTTACAGATACGCAGTATTTT. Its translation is CASSFPTGGVTDTQYF.

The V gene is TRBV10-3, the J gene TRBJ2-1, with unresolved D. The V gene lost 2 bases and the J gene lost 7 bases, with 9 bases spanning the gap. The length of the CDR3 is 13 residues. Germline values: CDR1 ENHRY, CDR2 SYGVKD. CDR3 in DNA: TGTGCCATCAGTGAGGGGATGACTAATGAGCAGTTCTTC. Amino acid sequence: CAISEGMTNEQFF.

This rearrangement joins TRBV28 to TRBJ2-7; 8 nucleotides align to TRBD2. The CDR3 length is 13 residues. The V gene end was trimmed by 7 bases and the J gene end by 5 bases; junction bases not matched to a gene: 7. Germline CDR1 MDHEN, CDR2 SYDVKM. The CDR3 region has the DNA TGTGCCAGCACTAATCGGGGGGGGGACGAGCAGTACTTC. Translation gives CASTNRGGDEQYF.

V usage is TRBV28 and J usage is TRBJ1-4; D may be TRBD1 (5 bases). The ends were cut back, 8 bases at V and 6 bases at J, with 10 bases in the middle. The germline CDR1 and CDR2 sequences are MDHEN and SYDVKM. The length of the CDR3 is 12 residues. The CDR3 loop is CASGAWDEKLFF. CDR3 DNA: TGTGCCAGCGGGGCTTGGGATGAAAAACTGTTTTTT.

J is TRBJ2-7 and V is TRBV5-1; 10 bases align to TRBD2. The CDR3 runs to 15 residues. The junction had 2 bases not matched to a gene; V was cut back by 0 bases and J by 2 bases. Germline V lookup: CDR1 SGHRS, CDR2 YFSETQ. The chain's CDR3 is CASSLELAGTYEQYF. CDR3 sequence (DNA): TGCGCCAGCAGCTTGGAACTAGCGGGAACCTACGAGCAGTACTTC.

Here the CDR3 DNA reads TGTGCCAGCAGTTTTTCATACTCGCGGCTCACCGGGGAGCTGTTTTTT. As protein: CASSFSYSRLTGELFF. The chain couples TRBV27 to TRBJ2-2; no reliable D call. The CDR3 has 16 residues. Germline assignment: CDR1 MNHEY and CDR2 SMNVEV (reference sequence). The germline V and J ends were trimmed by 3 bases and 4 bases, with 15 bases remaining between them.

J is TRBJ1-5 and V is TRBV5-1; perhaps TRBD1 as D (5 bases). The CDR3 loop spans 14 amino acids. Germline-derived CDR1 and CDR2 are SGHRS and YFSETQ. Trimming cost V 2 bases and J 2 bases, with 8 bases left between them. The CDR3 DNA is TGCGCCAGCAGCTTAATAGGGGGCAATCAGCCCCAGCATTTT. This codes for CASSLIGGNQPQHF.

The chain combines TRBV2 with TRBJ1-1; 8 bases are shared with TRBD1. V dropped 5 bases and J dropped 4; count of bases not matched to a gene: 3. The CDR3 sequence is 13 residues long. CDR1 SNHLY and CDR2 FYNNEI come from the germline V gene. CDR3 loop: CASSPTGGTEAFF. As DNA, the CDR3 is TGTGCCAGCAGTCCAACAGGGGGCACTGAAGCTTTCTTT.

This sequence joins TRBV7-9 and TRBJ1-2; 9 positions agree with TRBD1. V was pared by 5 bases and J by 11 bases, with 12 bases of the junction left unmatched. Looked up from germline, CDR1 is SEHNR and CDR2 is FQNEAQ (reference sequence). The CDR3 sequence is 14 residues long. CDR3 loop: CASSPSGTGIRYTF. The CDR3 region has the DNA TGTGCCAGCAGCCCATCCGGGACAGGGATTCGTTACACCTTC.

CDR3 in DNA: TGTGCCAGTAGTATCGGGCCTTTGTACGAGCAGTACTTC. Translating gives CASSIGPLYEQYF. The V gene is TRBV19, the J gene TRBJ2-7; no definite D call. The germline V and J ends were trimmed by 3 bases and 4 bases, with 10 bases remaining between them. The CDR3 consists of 13 residues. CDR1 LNHDA and CDR2 SQIVND come from the germline V gene (reference sequence).

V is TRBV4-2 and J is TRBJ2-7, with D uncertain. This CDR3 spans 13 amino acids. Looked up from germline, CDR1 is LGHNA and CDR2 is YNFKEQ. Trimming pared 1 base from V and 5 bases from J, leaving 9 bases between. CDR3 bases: TGTGCCAGCAGCCAAGTCCGCCCGGACGAGCAGTACTTC. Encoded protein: CASSQVRPDEQYF.

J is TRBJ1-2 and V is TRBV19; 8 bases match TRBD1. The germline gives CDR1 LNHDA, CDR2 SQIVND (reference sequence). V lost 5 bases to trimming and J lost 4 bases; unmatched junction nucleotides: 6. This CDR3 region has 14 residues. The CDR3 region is CASSRTGRIYGYTF. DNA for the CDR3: TGTGCCAGTAGTCGGACAGGGCGGATCTATGGCTACACCTTC.

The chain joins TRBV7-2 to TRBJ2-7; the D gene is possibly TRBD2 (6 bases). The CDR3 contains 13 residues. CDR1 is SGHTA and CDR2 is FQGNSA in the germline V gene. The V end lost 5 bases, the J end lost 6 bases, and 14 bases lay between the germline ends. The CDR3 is CASSVEAGPEQYF. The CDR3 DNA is TGTGCCAGCAGCGTAGAGGCGGGACCCGAGCAGTACTTC. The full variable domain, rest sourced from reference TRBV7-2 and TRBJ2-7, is GAGVSQSPSNKVTEKGKDVELRCDPISGHTALYWYRQSLGQGLEFLIYFQGNSAPDKSGLPSDRFSAERTGGSVSTLTIQRTQQEDSAVYLCASSVEAGPEQYFGPGTRLTVT.